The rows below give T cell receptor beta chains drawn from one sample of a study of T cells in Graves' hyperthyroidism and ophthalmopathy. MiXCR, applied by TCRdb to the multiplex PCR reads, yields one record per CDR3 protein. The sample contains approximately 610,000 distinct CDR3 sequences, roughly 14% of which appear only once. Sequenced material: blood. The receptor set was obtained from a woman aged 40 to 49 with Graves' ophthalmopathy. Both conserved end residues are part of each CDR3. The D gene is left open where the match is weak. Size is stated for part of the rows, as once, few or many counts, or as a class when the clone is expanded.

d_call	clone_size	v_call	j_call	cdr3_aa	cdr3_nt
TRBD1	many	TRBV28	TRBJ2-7	CASSGFGTGTYEQYF	TGTGCCAGCAGTGGGTTCGGGACAGGCACCTACGAGCAGTACTTC
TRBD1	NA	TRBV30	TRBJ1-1	CAIFTGTADTEAFF	TGTGCCATCTTTACCGGGACAGCGGACACTGAAGCTTTCTTT
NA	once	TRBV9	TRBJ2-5	CASSVASQETQYF	TGTGCCAGCAGCGTAGCTTCCCAGGAGACCCAGTACTTC
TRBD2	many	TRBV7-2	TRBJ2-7	CASTAGLADSYEQYF	TGTGCCAGCACAGCGGGACTAGCGGATTCCTACGAGCAGTACTTC
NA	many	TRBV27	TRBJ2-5	CASSIPGTETQYF	TGTGCCAGCAGCATCCCAGGGACGGAGACCCAGTACTTC
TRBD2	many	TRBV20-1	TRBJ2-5	CSASTGTSDQETQYF	TGCAGTGCCAGTACCGGGACTAGCGATCAAGAGACCCAGTACTTC
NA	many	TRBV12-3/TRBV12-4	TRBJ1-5	CASSLAGTGNQPQHF	TGTGCCAGCAGTTTGGCCGGGACGGGCAATCAGCCCCAGCATTTT
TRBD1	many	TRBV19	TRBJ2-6	CASSPGQGEAGANVLTF	TGTGCCAGTAGTCCCGGACAGGGAGAGGCTGGGGCCAACGTCCTGACTTTC
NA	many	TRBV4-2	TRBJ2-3	CASSQFVGGDTDTQYF	TGTGCCAGCAGCCAATTCGTGGGCGGGGACACAGATACGCAGTATTTT
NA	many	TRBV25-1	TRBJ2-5	CASSEVDTRRYETQYF	TGTGCCAGCAGTGAGGTGGACACCCGGAGGTACGAGACCCAGTACTTC
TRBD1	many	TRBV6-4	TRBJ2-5	CASSPFPLRSDRGGETQYF	TGTGCCAGCAGTCCTTTCCCTTTGCGTAGCGACAGGGGGGGCGAGACCCAGTACTTC
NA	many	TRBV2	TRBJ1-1	CASRVDWNTEAFF	TGTGCCAGCAGAGTGGACTGGAACACTGAAGCTTTCTTT
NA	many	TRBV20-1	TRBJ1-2	CSGGFNYGYTF	TGCAGTGGAGGGTTTAACTATGGCTACACCTTC
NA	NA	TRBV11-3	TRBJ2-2	CASSLSSVTGELFF	TGTGCCAGCAGCCTCTCTAGCGTGACCGGGGAGCTGTTTTTT
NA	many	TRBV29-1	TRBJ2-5	CSVEQDTRTQYF	TGCAGCGTTGAACAGGACACCCGGACCCAGTACTTC
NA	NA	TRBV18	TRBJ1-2	CASSPPRGLGGYTF	TGTGCCAGCTCACCACCGAGAGGATTGGGAGGCTACACCTTC
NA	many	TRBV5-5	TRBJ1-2	CASSLSPSLTYGYTF	TGTGCCAGCAGCTTGAGCCCCAGCCTTACCTATGGCTACACCTTC
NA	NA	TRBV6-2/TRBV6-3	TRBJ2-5	CASSTGTPAKVSLRWTQYF	TGTGCCAGTTCTACCGGGACCCCAGCAAAGGTCTCCCTCCGATGGACCCAGTACTTC
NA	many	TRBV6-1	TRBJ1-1	CASSEGQENTEAFF	TGTGCCAGCAGTGAAGGACAGGAGAACACTGAAGCTTTCTTT
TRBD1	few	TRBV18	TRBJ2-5	CASSPLDREGETQYF	TGTGCCAGCTCACCTCTGGACAGGGAAGGAGAGACCCAGTACTTC
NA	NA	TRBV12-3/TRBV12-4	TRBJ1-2	CASSLAMARRDRGYTF	TGTGCCAGCAGTTTAGCTATGGCCCGGCGGGATCGGGGCTACACCTTC
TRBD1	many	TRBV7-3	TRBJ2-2	CASSLNPGGGTGELFF	TGTGCCAGCAGCTTAAATCCAGGGGGTGGAACCGGGGAGCTGTTTTTT
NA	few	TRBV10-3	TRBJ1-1	CAIRGGNTEAFF	TGTGCCATCAGGGGGGGGAACACTGAAGCTTTCTTT
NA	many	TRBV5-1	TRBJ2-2	CASSLDVSNTGELFF	TGCGCCAGCAGCTTGGACGTGTCGAACACCGGGGAGCTGTTTTTT
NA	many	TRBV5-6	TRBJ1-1	CASSFRQFHTEAFF	TGTGCCAGCAGCTTTCGACAGTTTCACACTGAAGCTTTCTTT
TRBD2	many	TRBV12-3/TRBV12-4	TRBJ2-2	CASTPWSGGVGTGELFF	TGTGCCAGCACCCCCTGGTCTGGGGGGGTAGGGACCGGGGAGCTGTTTTTT
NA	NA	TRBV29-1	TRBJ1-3	CSAVGGSGNTIYF	TGCAGCGCCGTGGGGGGATCTGGAAACACCATATATTTT
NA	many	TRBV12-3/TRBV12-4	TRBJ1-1	CASSLGGGLSTEAFF	TGTGCCAGCAGTTTAGGAGGGGGGTTGAGCACTGAAGCTTTCTTT
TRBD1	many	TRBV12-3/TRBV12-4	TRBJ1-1	CASNKDRGQGKAFF	TGTGCCAGCAACAAAGACAGGGGGCAGGGGAAAGCTTTCTTT
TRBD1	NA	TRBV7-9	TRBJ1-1	CASSFQGDSEAFF	TGTGCCAGCAGCTTCCAGGGGGATTCTGAAGCTTTCTTT
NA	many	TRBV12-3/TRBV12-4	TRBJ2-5	CASSLDIQETQYF	TGTGCCAGCAGTTTGGACATCCAAGAGACCCAGTACTTC
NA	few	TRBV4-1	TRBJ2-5	CASSQPIAGETQYF	TGCGCCAGCAGCCAACCTATAGCCGGCGAGACCCAGTACTTC
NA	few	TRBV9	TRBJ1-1	CASSSRASGPRDTEAFF	TGTGCCAGCAGCTCTCGAGCGTCGGGGCCGAGGGACACTGAAGCTTTCTTT